The 7 T cell receptor beta chains reported below all come from one sample, sequenced in a study of neurological immune-mediated disorders. TCRdb reprocessed the 5' RACE reads via MiXCR and lists one record per CDR3 protein. The data contain around 47,000 distinct CDR3 sequences, roughly 13% of them singletons. The specimen sequenced was PBMCs. The receptor source for this set is a female donor in good health.

This clonotype was detected many times. The chain employs TRBV5-1 and TRBJ2-5, with 7 bases that match TRBD2. The CDR3 runs 17 residues. Germline values: CDR1 SGHRS, CDR2 YFSETQ. Trimming removed 0 bases from V and 6 bases from J; junction bases left unmatched: 14. Here the CDR3 DNA reads TGCGCCAGCAGCTTGGGGCCTGCCGGGACTACCCAGAAGACCCAGTACTTC. Translated: CASSLGPAGTTQKTQYF.

This clonotype was counted at least ten times. The junction and the germline gene differ at one end; a read error may be behind it. The chain uses TRBV12-3 or TRBV12-4 and TRBJ1-1, with TRBD1 as a possible D gene (6 bases). The CDR3 runs to 12 residues. DNA for the CDR3: TGTGTCAGCAGGCGAGACAGGACTGAAGCTTTCTTT. This translates into CVSRRDRTEAFF.

Many counts were recorded for this clonotype. This chain joins TRBV5-1 and TRBJ2-1; 9 bases agree with TRBD2. V lost 0 bases to trimming and J lost 3 bases; unmatched junction nucleotides: 4. The germline V gene encodes CDR1 SGHRS and CDR2 YFSETQ. The CDR3 runs to 16 residues. The CDR3 DNA sequence: TGCGCCAGCAGCTTGGGGGCGGGGGGGCGCTACAATGAGCAGTTCTTC. It specifies CASSLGAGGRYNEQFF.

In its sample, this clonotype was seen many times. This CDR3 reads CASSQDLAGASETQYF. The DNA of the CDR3 is TGTGCCAGCAGCCAAGATCTAGCGGGAGCGTCAGAGACCCAGTACTTC. V is TRBV4-2 and J is TRBJ2-5, with 10 bases aligning to TRBD2. Germline trimming cut 0 bases from V and 4 bases from J; bases unmatched to any gene: 5. The CDR3 has 16 residues. CDR1 is LGHNA and CDR2 is YNFKEQ in the germline V gene.

This clonotype was counted ten times or more. The CDR3 sequence: CSASQQRGGPYEQYF. CDR3 nucleotide sequence: TGCAGTGCTAGCCAACAGCGGGGGGGCCCATACGAGCAGTACTTC. The J gene is TRBJ2-7, the V gene TRBV20-1; 10 nucleotides agree with TRBD2. The V gene's germline CDR1 is DFQATT and CDR2 SNEGSKA (reference sequence). V lost 3 bases and J lost 4; bases outside the gene matches: 9. The length of the CDR3 is 15 residues.

This clonotype has at least ten counts. The CDR3 sequence: CASSEKRRDTQYF. The CDR3 coding sequence is TGTGCCAGCAGTGAAAAAAGGAGAGATACGCAGTATTTT. This chain joins TRBV2 and TRBJ2-3; no clear D. With 2 bases removed from V and 5 bases from J, the gap between germline ends came to 8 bases. There are 13 residues in the CDR3. Germline V CDR1 and CDR2: SNHLY, FYNNEI.

Note on this clonotype: Sequence at one end of the junction differs from germline and may be a read error. The chain has TRBV24-1 and TRBJ1-5; 9 nucleotides match TRBD1. The CDR3 contains 16 residues. CDR1 is KGHDR, CDR2 SFDVKD, per germline. In DNA form, the CDR3 reads TGTGCCACCACTGATCCGGGACAGGGATCCAATCAGCCCCAGCATTTT. This encodes CATTDPGQGSNQPQHF.